This T cell receptor (beta chain) is drawn from a study of breast tumors, draining lymph nodes, adjacent tissues. General study points: Compared with lymph nodes, tumors were less diverse; compared with nontumor tissue, more.

CDR1 and CDR2 from the germline V gene are SGHRS and YFSETQ. Losses at the gene ends were 4 bases for V and 8 bases for J; bases not matched to a gene: 9. CDR3 size: 15 residues. Samples came from axillary lymph nodes draining the breast cancer. TCRdb called the multiplex PCR reads again in MiXCR, with one record for every CDR3 protein. The data contain 200,000 to 250,000 distinct CDR3 sequences, roughly 30% of them seen just once; the ten biggest clones take up more than 1.3%. This clonotype was counted ten times or more. Its specificity is not known. The genes are TRBV5-1 and TRBJ2-1; 10 nucleotides match TRBD2. This clonotype was sampled from a female donor with breast cancer. Some clones in this sample may be carry-over from other donors' samples. Sequenced: axillary lymph node tissue. The CDR3 here is CASSTNPGLAYEQFF. The CDR3 coding sequence is TGCGCCAGCAGCACCAACCCGGGACTAGCGTATGAGCAGTTCTTC.